This is a list of T cell receptor delta chains from one sample in a study of Vδ1+ human thymocytes. TCRdb reanalyzed the multiplex PCR reads using CATT. The sample lists 80,000 or so delta-chain clones; about 35% were seen once. The source material was Vdelta1+ gamma-delta thymocytes from the thymus. All receptors derive from a boy younger than two who had congenital heart surgery. CDR3s include the opening cysteine and the closing phenylalanine or tryptophan. The D gene is left open where the match is weak. Expanded clones get a size class; other rows say once, few or many, or leave the size out.

TRDD3	TRDJ1	TRDV1	.	TGTGCTCTTGGGGAACTAGGCCTCCTCCGTCCTGGGGGATCCGATAAACTCATCTTT	CALGELGLLRPGGSDKLIF
.	TRDJ1	TRDV1	.	TGTGCTCTTGGGGCCAATCTAAAGGAGTATAAACTCATCTTT	CALGANLKEYKLIF
.	TRDJ1	TRDV1	few	TGTGCTCTTGGGGAACTATTCGTTCCTCGCGCCTTACGACGATACACCGATAAACTCATCTTT	CALGELFVPRALRRYTDKLIF
TRDD3	TRDJ1	TRDV1	few	TGTGCTCTTGGGGAACATCTCAAGATCTCCCTAACTGCTGGGGGATACCCCGATAAACTCATCTTT	CALGEHLKISLTAGGYPDKLIF
TRDD3	TRDJ1	TRDV1	.	TGTGCTCTTGGGGAACCCATAGGACCTACGAAGGTTAGACTGGGGGATAAGGTGTACACCGATAAACTCATCTTT	CALGEPIGPTKVRLGDKVYTDKLIF
TRDD3	TRDJ1	TRDV1	.	TGTGCTCTTGGGATAGGGGTTTTCCTCACTGACTGGGGGAAACCCCTGTACACCGATAAACTCATCTTT	CALGIGVFLTDWGKPLYTDKLIF
.	TRDJ1	TRDV2	.	TGTGCCTGTGAGAAAGGGAACCCGAGCGTACTGGGTGGCGATAAACTCATCTTT	CACEKGNPSVLGGDKLIF
TRDD3	TRDJ2	TRDV2	medium-sized	TGTGCCATCCGACTGGGGGATGCAGCTTTGACAGCACAACTCTTCTTT	CAIRLGDAALTAQLFF
TRDD3	TRDJ1	TRDV1	few	TGTGCTCTTGGGGATCGATCACCTGCTACGTGCTGGGGGATGTTACTCATCTTT	CALGDRSPATCWGMLLIF
.	TRDJ1	TRDV1	.	TGTGCTCTTGGGGATTCTTCCTCCCAAACGGCCCCCGATAAACTCATCTTT	CALGDSSSQTAPDKLIF
TRDD3	TRDJ1	TRDV1	.	TGTGCTCTTGGGGGAAACCCCTACGGGGGATACGCGGGGGAACTGTACACCGATAAACTCATCTTT	CALGGNPYGGYAGELYTDKLIF
TRDD3	TRDJ1	TRDV1	.	TGTGCTCTTGGGGGGCCTTCCTACGCACCTCGCACTGGGGGATACGTAGGAAGTACTCCCACCGATAAACTCATCTTT	CALGGPSYAPRTGGYVGSTPTDKLIF
TRDD2	TRDJ1	TRDV1	.	TGTGCTCTTGGGGAACTACCGCGGCCTTCCTACGTAGTTCCGCGCGCCGATAAACTCATCTTT	CALGELPRPSYVVPRADKLIF
TRDD2	TRDJ1	TRDV1	few	TGTGCTCTTGGGGAAAGCCTTCCTACGAATTGGGGGACACTCACCGATAAACTCATCTTT	CALGESLPTNWGTLTDKLIF
.	TRDJ1	TRDV2	.	TGTGCCTCCTGTGGGTCGACCGATAAACTCATCTTT	CASCGSTDKLIF
TRDD3	TRDJ1	TRDV1	.	TGTGCTCTTGGGGAAACGGCTTCCCGTCCCCCCTTACTGGGGGATTCAGTCTTGTACACCGATAAACTCATCTTT	CALGETASRPPLLGDSVLYTDKLIF
.	TRDJ1	TRDV1	few	TGTGCTCTTGGTGCCGGGGTTTTTTCCCAGGGTGATACGGGGGTCAGGGCCGATAAACTCATCTTT	CALGAGVFSQGDTGVRADKLIF
.	TRDJ1	TRDV1	.	TGTGCTCTTGGGGAACTAGACCATGGGGATCCCAAACTCATCTTT	CALGELDHGDPKLIF
TRDD3	TRDJ1	TRDV1	few	TGTGCTCTTGGGGAACTCCCATGGGGGATACGGGCCGATAAACTCATCTTT	CALGELPWGIRADKLIF
.	TRDJ1	TRDV1	few	TGTGCTCTTGGGGAAATATGCTCCTCCCCTATACGCGAGTCTGACACCGATAAACTCATCTTT	CALGEICSSPIRESDTDKLIF
.	TRDJ1	TRDV2	few	TGTGCCTGTGCCCCCGAGCTGGGGATCCCAGGGAAGAGCCCCGATAAACTCATCTTT	CACAPELGIPGKSPDKLIF
TRDD3	TRDJ1	TRDV1	.	TGTGCTCTTGGGGACTTTTCACCTCTTCCGTTGGGGGATACTCCCAGGTACACCGATAAACTCATCTTT	CALGDFSPLPLGDTPRYTDKLIF
TRDD3	TRDJ1	TRDV1	.	TGTGCTCTTGGGGAACGGAACGTAGTTGGGGGATACGTCGATAAACTCATCTTT	CALGERNVVGGYVDKLIF
TRDD3	TRDJ1	TRDV1	.	TGTGCTCTTGGGGAATTGAGGGGAACCTGGGGGATACGCAGCACCGATAAACTCATCTTT	CALGELRGTWGIRSTDKLIF
TRDD3	TRDJ1	TRDV1	.	TGTGCTCTTGGGGAAATCCAGATGGGGGATAGATATCACACCGATAAACTCATCTTT	CALGEIQMGDRYHTDKLIF
TRDD3	TRDJ1	TRDV3	few	TGTGCCTTTTGGACTGGGGTCCAGGGGAAACTCATCTTT	CAFWTGVQGKLIF
TRDD3	TRDJ1	TRDV1	few	TGTGCTCTTGGGGAATGTGGGGGATACGCGAGAGTCACCGATAAACTCATCTTT	CALGECGGYARVTDKLIF
.	TRDJ1	TRDV1	.	TGTGCTCTTGGGGAATGTTCGTTTCTCTGGGGCTACGCCGATAAACTCATCTTT	CALGECSFLWGYADKLIF
TRDD3	TRDJ1	TRDV1	few	TGTGCTCTTGGGAAAATCCCTGGGGGATACGCTCCCTGGCGGACCGATAAACTCATCTTT	CALGKIPGGYAPWRTDKLIF
TRDD3	TRDJ1	TRDV1	.	TGTGCTCTTGGGGTCCTCCTAACTGGGGGATATGACACCGATAAACTCATCTTT	CALGVLLTGGYDTDKLIF
.	TRDJ1	TRDV1	.	TGTGCTCTTGGGGAACTGGGTCCTACGGGTATTACCGATAAACTCATCTTT	CALGELGPTGITDKLIF
.	TRDJ1	TRDV1	.	TGTGCTCTTGGATCTTCCTACGAGTACTGGGGGGGTAAACTCATCTTT	CALGSSYEYWGGKLIF
TRDD3	TRDJ1	TRDV1	.	TGTGCTCTTGGGGAACGCAGAAAAAGCCCTTCTGGATCTCACTCACTGGGGGATTCTCTTCCCGATAAACTCATCTTT	CALGERRKSPSGSHSLGDSLPDKLIF
.	TRDJ1	TRDV1	.	TGTGCTCTTGGGGGTGCTCTTCCGGGGGAACCGTACACCGATAAACTCATCTTT	CALGGALPGEPYTDKLIF
TRDD3	TRDJ1	TRDV1	few	TGTGCTCTTGGCTACGGGTCTGGGGGATACGCAACCGATAAACTCATCTTT	CALGYGSGGYATDKLIF
TRDD3	TRDJ1	TRDV1	once	TGTGCTCTTGGGGAACAGGGTCGACTTGTGGATACTGGGGGCTTCGATAAACTCATCTTT	CALGEQGRLVDTGGFDKLIF
TRDD3	TRDJ1	TRDV1	.	TGTGCTCTTTATGCCCCGGCCAGTACTGGGGGATACGCGGACCGCCGTAAACTCATCTTT	CALYAPASTGGYADRRKLIF
.	TRDJ1	TRDV1	few	TGTGCTCTTGGGGACCCAATTCCAGGCTTGGATACCGATAAACTCATCTTT	CALGDPIPGLDTDKLIF
.	TRDJ1	TRDV1	.	TGTGCTCTTGGGGAGGGGCATTACACCGATCAACTCATCTTT	CALGEGHYTDQLIF
.	TRDJ1	TRDV2	.	TGTGCCACCGGGTGGTGTACTGTGGGAGAGACCGATAAACTCATCTTT	CATGWCTVGETDKLIF
.	TRDJ1	TRDV1	once	TGTGCTCTTGGGGAACTAAGAATCCTACGGGGATCCGGTACCGATAAACTCATCTTT	CALGELRILRGSGTDKLIF
.	TRDJ1	TRDV1	few	TGTGCTCTTGGGGAACTCTATCTCATATTCCAAACTTACCACTGTCCCGATAAACTCATCTTT	CALGELYLIFQTYHCPDKLIF
TRDD3	TRDJ1	TRDV1	.	TGTGCTCTTGGGGAATGGTTGCCAACGCGGTACTGGGGGATACAGTACACCGATAAACTCATCTTT	CALGEWLPTRYWGIQYTDKLIF
TRDD3	TRDJ1	TRDV1	.	TGTGCTCTTGGGGACTCGCTGGGGGATACCCTGTACACCGATAAACTCATCTTT	CALGDSLGDTLYTDKLIF
.	TRDJ1	TRDV1	.	TGTGCTCTTGGGGAACCGAACTTCCTACGGGGGATACCGGCCGATAAACTCATCTTT	CALGEPNFLRGIPADKLIF
TRDD3	TRDJ1	TRDV1	.	TGTGCTCTTGGGGAACATATGTTATGGGGGATGGGGGATAAACTCATCTTT	CALGEHMLWGMGDKLIF
TRDD3	TRDJ1	TRDV1	.	TGTGCTCTTGGGGAGCTGGGGGCCGATAAACTCATCTTT	CALGELGADKLIF
.	TRDJ1	TRDV1	few	TGTGCTCTTGGGGAACGTCGGACGCCTACTGGTGACACCGATAAACTCATCTTT	CALGERRTPTGDTDKLIF
TRDD2	TRDJ1	TRDV1	.	TGTGCTCTTGGGGAGGCTAACCTTCCTACGCGGGGGACCACCTTGTACACCGATAAACTCATCTTT	CALGEANLPTRGTTLYTDKLIF
TRDD3	TRDJ1	TRDV1	few	TGTGCTCTTGGGGAGACATACTCTCGATACTGGGGGGTAAACACCGATAAACTCATCTTT	CALGETYSRYWGVNTDKLIF
TRDD3	TRDJ1	TRDV1	few	TGTGCTCTTGAGGTCCTTCCTCCTGGGGGATACACCGATAAACTCATCTTT	CALEVLPPGGYTDKLIF
.	TRDJ1	TRDV1	.	TGCGCTCTTGGGGAACTTAAGGGTGAAAGGTTTCCCACCGATAAACTCATCTTT	CALGELKGERFPTDKLIF
TRDD3	TRDJ1	TRDV1	few	TGTGCTCTTGGGGAATTAGAGTTGCTGGGGGACTCTTACACCGATAAACTCATCTTT	CALGELELLGDSYTDKLIF
TRDD3	TRDJ1	TRDV1	.	TGTGCTCTTGGGGGATTCCCCATATGGGGGATCCGCCGGTACACCGATAAACTCATCTTT	CALGGFPIWGIRRYTDKLIF
.	TRDJ1	TRDV1	.	TGTGCTCTTGGGGAACCAAAGACTAACCCCATAGCCCACCTATACACCGATAAACTCATCTTT	CALGEPKTNPIAHLYTDKLIF